A selection of T cell receptor beta chains follows, all from one sample in a study of tumor-infiltrating lymphocytes in localized non-small cell lung cancer. Profiling relied on immunoSEQ multiplex PCR, and the TCRdb table lists in-frame clones only, not all of them. Among 13,000 to 15,000 clones listed, approximately 71% were seen once. The sample taken for sequencing was uninvolved lung tissue not adjacent to the tumor. All receptors come from a human donor with non-small cell lung cancer. CDR3s include the opening cysteine and the closing phenylalanine or tryptophan. The order of the fields is clone size, D gene, V gene, J gene, CDR3 DNA, CDR3 protein. The D gene is left open where the match is weak. Only some rows state a clone size, as once, few, many or a class for expanded clones.

clone size: NA
D gene: NA
V gene: TRBV30
J gene: TRBJ1-1
CDR3 DNA: TGTGCCTGGAGTTACGGAGGGTACACTGAAGCTTTCTTT
CDR3 protein: CAWSYGGYTEAFF

clone size: NA
D gene: TRBD1
V gene: TRBV5-1
J gene: TRBJ1-2
CDR3 DNA: TGCGCCAGCAGCTGGACCCGAAGGGAGGGGGCGGGAGGCTACACCTTC
CDR3 protein: CASSWTRREGAGGYTF

clone size: NA
D gene: TRBD2
V gene: TRBV7-2
J gene: TRBJ2-3
CDR3 DNA: TGTGCCAGCAGCCCGCGGGGGGGGGAGCCAGATACGCAGTATTTT
CDR3 protein: CASSPRGGEPDTQYF

clone size: few
D gene: NA
V gene: TRBV9
J gene: TRBJ2-2
CDR3 DNA: TGTGCCAGCAGCGTAGCCTACACCGGGGAGCTGTTTTTT
CDR3 protein: CASSVAYTGELFF

clone size: few
D gene: NA
V gene: TRBV19
J gene: TRBJ1-5
CDR3 DNA: TGTGCCAGTAGTCCGGGACCGTTAAAGCCCCAGCATTTT
CDR3 protein: CASSPGPLKPQHF

clone size: NA
D gene: NA
V gene: TRBV19
J gene: TRBJ1-1
CDR3 DNA: TGTGCCAGTAGTAAGGACCTACCTCGCAGAGCTTTCTTT
CDR3 protein: CASSKDLPRRAFF

clone size: NA
D gene: NA
V gene: TRBV7-9
J gene: TRBJ2-1
CDR3 DNA: TGTGCCAGCAGCTTAGAACTAACTTACCATGAGCAGTTCTTC
CDR3 protein: CASSLELTYHEQFF

clone size: once
D gene: NA
V gene: TRBV7-2
J gene: TRBJ1-1
CDR3 DNA: TGTGCCAGCAGCTCGGCCAGAGTCATGAACACTGAAGCTTTCTTT
CDR3 protein: CASSSARVMNTEAFF

clone size: NA
D gene: NA
V gene: TRBV19
J gene: TRBJ1-5
CDR3 DNA: TGTGCCAGTAGTATCGGGGCAGGGCGAAGTCATCAGCCCCAGCATTTT
CDR3 protein: CASSIGAGRSHQPQHF

clone size: NA
D gene: NA
V gene: TRBV6-5
J gene: TRBJ2-3
CDR3 DNA: TGTGCCAGCAGTTACCGCCCGGCAGATACGCAGTATTTT
CDR3 protein: CASSYRPADTQYF

clone size: NA
D gene: TRBD1
V gene: TRBV6-1
J gene: TRBJ2-7
CDR3 DNA: TGTGCCAGCAGTGTCAGACAGGGGTACGAGCAGTACTTC
CDR3 protein: CASSVRQGYEQYF

clone size: NA
D gene: NA
V gene: TRBV27
J gene: TRBJ2-1
CDR3 DNA: TGTGCCAGCAGTTTGACCCGACCGCCCTACAATGAGCAGTTCTTC
CDR3 protein: CASSLTRPPYNEQFF

clone size: few
D gene: NA
V gene: TRBV5-1
J gene: TRBJ2-6
CDR3 DNA: TGCGCCAGCAGCTCTTTTACAGGCTCTGGGGCCAACGTCCTGACTTTC
CDR3 protein: CASSSFTGSGANVLTF

clone size: NA
D gene: TRBD2
V gene: TRBV11-2
J gene: TRBJ2-3
CDR3 DNA: TGTGCCAGCAGCTTAGGGACTAGCTTTACAGATACGCAGTATTTT
CDR3 protein: CASSLGTSFTDTQYF

clone size: NA
D gene: NA
V gene: TRBV30
J gene: TRBJ2-5
CDR3 DNA: TGTGCCTGGAGTGTGGGGGACCTTGGGGAGACCCAGTACTTC
CDR3 protein: CAWSVGDLGETQYF

clone size: medium-sized
D gene: NA
V gene: TRBV29-1
J gene: TRBJ1-2
CDR3 DNA: TGCAGCGTCGAACAGGAAAACTATGGCTACACCTTC
CDR3 protein: CSVEQENYGYTF

clone size: NA
D gene: NA
V gene: TRBV19
J gene: TRBJ2-2
CDR3 DNA: TGTGCCAGTACTGGAGCCAGGAACACCGGGGAGCTGTTTTTT
CDR3 protein: CASTGARNTGELFF

clone size: NA
D gene: TRBD1
V gene: TRBV2
J gene: TRBJ1-4
CDR3 DNA: TGTGCCAGCAGCGGGACAGTTGCCGGAGAAAAACTGTTTTTT
CDR3 protein: CASSGTVAGEKLFF

clone size: NA
D gene: TRBD1
V gene: TRBV19
J gene: TRBJ2-7
CDR3 DNA: TGTGCCAGTAGGAGGACAGGGGACTCCTACGAGCAGTACTTC
CDR3 protein: CASRRTGDSYEQYF

clone size: few
D gene: NA
V gene: TRBV2
J gene: TRBJ2-3
CDR3 DNA: TGTGCCAGCAGTGTTTGGGGCAGGGCCCAAGGCACAGATACGCAGTATTTT
CDR3 protein: CASSVWGRAQGTDTQYF

clone size: NA
D gene: NA
V gene: TRBV2
J gene: TRBJ1-1
CDR3 DNA: TGTGCCAGCAGTGTCGGACTGAACACTGAAGCTTTCTTT
CDR3 protein: CASSVGLNTEAFF

clone size: NA
D gene: NA
V gene: TRBV30
J gene: TRBJ2-5
CDR3 DNA: TGTGCCTGGAGTGTCACGAGTCAAGAGACCCAGTACTTC
CDR3 protein: CAWSVTSQETQYF

clone size: NA
D gene: NA
V gene: TRBV10-3
J gene: TRBJ1-1
CDR3 DNA: TGTGCCATCAGTGTGACAGATTCGAACACTGAAGCTTTCTTT
CDR3 protein: CAISVTDSNTEAFF

clone size: few
D gene: TRBD1
V gene: TRBV29-1
J gene: TRBJ1-2
CDR3 DNA: TGCAGCGTTGAGACAGGGGCCTCCCTATTGTATGGCTACACCTTC
CDR3 protein: CSVETGASLLYGYTF

clone size: NA
D gene: TRBD1
V gene: TRBV19
J gene: TRBJ1-5
CDR3 DNA: TGTGCCAGTAGGGGGGGACAGGGCGGCAATCAGCCCCAGCATTTT
CDR3 protein: CASRGGQGGNQPQHF

clone size: medium-sized
D gene: NA
V gene: TRBV28
J gene: TRBJ2-1
CDR3 DNA: TGTGCCAGCAGTCCCGGGGGAGCCAGGAGCTCCTACAATGAGCAGTTCTTC
CDR3 protein: CASSPGGARSSYNEQFF

clone size: NA
D gene: TRBD2
V gene: TRBV9
J gene: TRBJ2-2
CDR3 DNA: TGTGCCAGCAGCATCGGGACTAGCGGTAGGGAGCTGTTTTTT
CDR3 protein: CASSIGTSGRELFF

clone size: few
D gene: TRBD2
V gene: TRBV30
J gene: TRBJ2-1
CDR3 DNA: TGTGCCTGGTCGGGACTAAAGAATGAGCAGTTCTTC
CDR3 protein: CAWSGLKNEQFF

clone size: NA
D gene: NA
V gene: TRBV28
J gene: TRBJ2-7
CDR3 DNA: TGTGCCAGCAGTACCCCCAGAGCCACCTACGAGCAGTACTTC
CDR3 protein: CASSTPRATYEQYF

clone size: NA
D gene: TRBD1
V gene: TRBV2
J gene: TRBJ2-2
CDR3 DNA: TGTGCCAGAGGGGACAGGGGAAACACCGGGGAGCTGTTTTTT
CDR3 protein: CARGDRGNTGELFF

clone size: NA
D gene: NA
V gene: TRBV7-9
J gene: TRBJ1-2
CDR3 DNA: TGTGCCAGCAGCTTAGCGGGCGGGGCGCGGGGCTACACCTTC
CDR3 protein: CASSLAGGARGYTF

clone size: NA
D gene: TRBD1
V gene: TRBV19
J gene: TRBJ1-3
CDR3 DNA: TGTGCCAGTAGTACGCTCAGGGGGCGATCTGGAAACACCATATATTTT
CDR3 protein: CASSTLRGRSGNTIYF

clone size: NA
D gene: TRBD2
V gene: TRBV5-1
J gene: TRBJ2-2
CDR3 DNA: TGCGCCAGCAGCGGAACTAGCGGGAGTACCGGGGAGCTGTTTTTT
CDR3 protein: CASSGTSGSTGELFF

clone size: medium-sized
D gene: TRBD2
V gene: TRBV11-3
J gene: TRBJ2-1
CDR3 DNA: TGTGCCAGCAGCCCAAACGCGGGAGTTGAGCAGTTCTTC
CDR3 protein: CASSPNAGVEQFF

clone size: NA
D gene: TRBD2
V gene: TRBV5-1
J gene: TRBJ2-1
CDR3 DNA: TGCGCCAGCAGCTATGGTAGCGGGGATTCCTACAATGAGCAGTTCTTC
CDR3 protein: CASSYGSGDSYNEQFF

clone size: NA
D gene: NA
V gene: TRBV5-6
J gene: TRBJ1-6
CDR3 DNA: TGTGCCAGCACCGTGGTACAGGGCCATTCACCCCTCCACTTT
CDR3 protein: CASTVVQGHSPLHF

clone size: few
D gene: NA
V gene: TRBV7-9
J gene: TRBJ1-1
CDR3 DNA: TGTGCCAGCAGCTACACAGGGAGGGGTGACACTGAAGCTTTCTTT
CDR3 protein: CASSYTGRGDTEAFF

clone size: few
D gene: NA
V gene: TRBV5-4
J gene: TRBJ1-2
CDR3 DNA: TGTGCCAGCAGCTTGGACGGATTCTATGGCTACACCTTC
CDR3 protein: CASSLDGFYGYTF

clone size: NA
D gene: TRBD2
V gene: TRBV6-5
J gene: TRBJ2-7
CDR3 DNA: TGTGCCAGCAGTTACAAGACTAGCGGGAGCTCCTACGAGCAGTACTTC
CDR3 protein: CASSYKTSGSSYEQYF

clone size: NA
D gene: NA
V gene: TRBV9
J gene: TRBJ1-5
CDR3 DNA: TGTGCCAGCAGCCCGGCCCCGAGTCATCAGCCCCAGCATTTT
CDR3 protein: CASSPAPSHQPQHF

clone size: NA
D gene: NA
V gene: TRBV5-1
J gene: TRBJ2-3
CDR3 DNA: TGCGCCAGCAGCTCTCCCCAGGGAGATACGCAGTATTTT
CDR3 protein: CASSSPQGDTQYF

clone size: NA
D gene: NA
V gene: TRBV25-1
J gene: TRBJ2-7
CDR3 DNA: TGTGCCAGCAGTGAATACGTAGGTTCGCAGCAGTACTTC
CDR3 protein: CASSEYVGSQQYF

clone size: once
D gene: NA
V gene: TRBV27
J gene: TRBJ2-7
CDR3 DNA: TGTGCCAGCAGCTCAACTGCGGGGAAGGGCCCCTACGAGCAGTACTTC
CDR3 protein: CASSSTAGKGPYEQYF

clone size: NA
D gene: TRBD2
V gene: TRBV19
J gene: TRBJ2-2
CDR3 DNA: TGTGCCAGTAGTAGGGCTAGCGGGACCGGGGAGCTGTTTTTT
CDR3 protein: CASSRASGTGELFF

clone size: NA
D gene: NA
V gene: TRBV4-2
J gene: TRBJ1-2
CDR3 DNA: TGTGCCAGCAGCCAAGGGGCCGGTAACTCAGGAGCTAACTATGGCTACACCTTC
CDR3 protein: CASSQGAGNSGANYGYTF

clone size: NA
D gene: NA
V gene: TRBV7-9
J gene: TRBJ1-1
CDR3 DNA: TGTGCCAGCCTCGGCACAAGCACCACTGAAGCTTTCTTT
CDR3 protein: CASLGTSTTEAFF

clone size: NA
D gene: NA
V gene: TRBV4-1
J gene: TRBJ1-3
CDR3 DNA: TGCGCCAGCAGCCAAGAGAGTTGGGTTCGAAACACCATATATTTT
CDR3 protein: CASSQESWVRNTIYF

clone size: once
D gene: NA
V gene: TRBV2
J gene: TRBJ2-6
CDR3 DNA: TGTGCCAGAAGCCATAGCTCTGGGGCCAACGTCCTGACTTTC
CDR3 protein: CARSHSSGANVLTF

clone size: NA
D gene: NA
V gene: TRBV27
J gene: TRBJ1-2
CDR3 DNA: TGTGCCAGCAGTTTTAACCGGGACTGGGGCTACACCTTC
CDR3 protein: CASSFNRDWGYTF

clone size: NA
D gene: NA
V gene: TRBV19
J gene: TRBJ2-1
CDR3 DNA: TGTGCCAGTAGTACCCGGGACTTCAGCGGCAATGAGCAGTTCTTC
CDR3 protein: CASSTRDFSGNEQFF

clone size: NA
D gene: NA
V gene: TRBV6-6
J gene: TRBJ2-7
CDR3 DNA: TGTGCCAGCAGTTACGAGTTGAGAATTTACGAGCAGTACTTC
CDR3 protein: CASSYELRIYEQYF

clone size: few
D gene: TRBD1
V gene: TRBV10-3
J gene: TRBJ2-7
CDR3 DNA: TGTGCCATCAGTGCAACGACAGGGGGATCCTACGAGCAGTACTTC
CDR3 protein: CAISATTGGSYEQYF

clone size: once
D gene: NA
V gene: TRBV12-5
J gene: TRBJ2-7
CDR3 DNA: TGTGCTAGTGGTTTGGGGACGGGGCCCACCTACGAGCAGTACTTC
CDR3 protein: CASGLGTGPTYEQYF